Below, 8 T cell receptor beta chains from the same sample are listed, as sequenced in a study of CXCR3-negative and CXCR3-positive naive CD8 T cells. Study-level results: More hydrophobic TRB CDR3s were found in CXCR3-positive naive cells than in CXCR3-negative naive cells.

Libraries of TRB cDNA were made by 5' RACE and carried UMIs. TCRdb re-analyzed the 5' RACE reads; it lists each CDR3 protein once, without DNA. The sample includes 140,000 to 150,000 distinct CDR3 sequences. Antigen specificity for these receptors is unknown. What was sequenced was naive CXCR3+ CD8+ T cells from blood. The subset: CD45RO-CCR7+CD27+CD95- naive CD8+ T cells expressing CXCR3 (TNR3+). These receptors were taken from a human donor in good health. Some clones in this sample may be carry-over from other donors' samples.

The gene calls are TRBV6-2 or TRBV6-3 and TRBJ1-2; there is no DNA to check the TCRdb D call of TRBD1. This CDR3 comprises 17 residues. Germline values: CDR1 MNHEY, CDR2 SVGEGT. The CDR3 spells CASSYSLEDRTNYGYTF.

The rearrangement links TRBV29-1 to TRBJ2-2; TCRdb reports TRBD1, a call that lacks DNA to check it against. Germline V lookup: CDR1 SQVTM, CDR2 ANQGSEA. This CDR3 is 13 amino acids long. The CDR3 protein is CSVVGTNTGELFF.

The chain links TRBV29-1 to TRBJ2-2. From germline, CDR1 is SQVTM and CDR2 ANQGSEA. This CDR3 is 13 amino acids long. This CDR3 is CSVLTVNTGELFF.

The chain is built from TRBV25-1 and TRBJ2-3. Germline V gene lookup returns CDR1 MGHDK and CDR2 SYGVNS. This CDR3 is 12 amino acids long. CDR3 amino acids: CASSEALDTQYF.

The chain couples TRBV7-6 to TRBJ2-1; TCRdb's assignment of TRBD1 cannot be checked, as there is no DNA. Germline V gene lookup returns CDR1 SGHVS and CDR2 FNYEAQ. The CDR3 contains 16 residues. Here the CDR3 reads CASSLGAGGGSNEQFF.

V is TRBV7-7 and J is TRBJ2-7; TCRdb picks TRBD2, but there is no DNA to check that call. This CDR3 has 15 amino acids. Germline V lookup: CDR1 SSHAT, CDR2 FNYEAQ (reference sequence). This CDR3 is CASSLGTSGDYEQYF.

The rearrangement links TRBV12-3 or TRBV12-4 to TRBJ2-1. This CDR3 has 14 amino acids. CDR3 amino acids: CASSLTGQGNEQFF.

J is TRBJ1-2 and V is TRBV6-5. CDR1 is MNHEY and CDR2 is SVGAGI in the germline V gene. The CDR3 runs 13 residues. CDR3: CASSYLGEDGYTF.